The TCR beta chain under discussion was sequenced for a study of cytomegalovirus exposure and HLA in healthy donors. Study conclusions and caveats: A later examination showed that TCR association rates differed by HLA locus, with DRB1 most and HLA-C fewest. Earlier results showed most TCR beta V segments being productive about 87% or about 30% of the time.

Every donor was a healthy person donating bone marrow. This CDR3 comprises 15 residues. Trimming stripped 0 bases from V and 0 bases from J, with 6 bases between. The V gene's germline CDR1 is WNHNN and CDR2 SYGVQD (reference sequence). Primers included in the PCR were 60 Vbeta and 13 Jbeta primers. Assay: immunoSEQ multiplex PCR; the TCRdb copy retains only in-frame clones and omits some. The sample records tens of thousands of clones, approximately 90% being singletons. This clone appeared a single time. Its antigen is not identified. The clonotype originates from a boy aged 5-17 years in good health and CMV-seronegative. Sequencing was performed on PBMCs. The chain links TRBV10-1 to TRBJ2-4; D is perhaps TRBD2 (5 bases). The CDR3, as DNA: TGCGCCAGCAGTGAGTCTGAGGGAGCCAAAAACATTCAGTACTTC. Amino acids: CASSESEGAKNIQYF.